This T cell receptor (beta chain) was captured in a study of T cell clonality in common variable immunodeficiency. Broader study findings: Fewer deletions and N-nucleotide insertions were reportedly seen in common variable immunodeficiency TCR beta sequences. CVID patient heterogeneity limited repertoire-clinical complication correlations.

This CDR3 region has 15 residues. The junction had 7 bases not matched to a gene; V was cut back by 5 bases and J by 4 bases. The germline CDR1 and CDR2 sequences are SGHTA and FQGTGA. In its sample, this clone was seen many times. Its antigen is undetermined. The read terminates 3 residues before the CDR3 end, so the remaining end is supplied by the germline J gene. Equal genomic DNA amounts from CVID and control samples were sequenced. The assay was immunoSEQ multiplex PCR, and TCRdb's table has in-frame clones only and misses some. This sample shows about 35,000 clones and no singletons; 9.5% rests with the ten largest.

This sequence originates from a person aged 18 to 70 in good health. Sequencing used peripheral blood mononuclear cells. The rearrangement joins TRBV7-3 to TRBJ2-2; 7 bases are shared with TRBD1. CDR3 in amino acids: CASSPGTATTGELFF. The CDR3 DNA, read in part, is TGTGCCAGCAGCCCTGGGACAGCCACCACCGGGGAG.